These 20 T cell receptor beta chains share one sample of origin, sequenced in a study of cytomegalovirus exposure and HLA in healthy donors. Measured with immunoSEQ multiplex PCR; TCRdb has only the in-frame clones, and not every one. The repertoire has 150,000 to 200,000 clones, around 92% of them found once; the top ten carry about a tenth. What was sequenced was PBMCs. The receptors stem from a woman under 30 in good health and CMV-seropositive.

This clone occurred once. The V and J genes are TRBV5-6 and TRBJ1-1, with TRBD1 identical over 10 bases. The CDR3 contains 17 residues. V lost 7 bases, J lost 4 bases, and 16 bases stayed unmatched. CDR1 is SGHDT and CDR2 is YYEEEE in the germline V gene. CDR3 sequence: CASQPRVGTGVFTEAFF. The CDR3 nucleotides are TGTGCCAGCCAGCCGAGGGTCGGGACAGGGGTGTTCACTGAAGCTTTCTTT. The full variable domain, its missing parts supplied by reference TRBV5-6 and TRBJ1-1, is DAGVTQSPTHLIKTRGQQVTLRCSPKSGHDTVSWYQQALGQGPQFIFQYYEEEERQRGNFPDRFSGHQFPNYSSELNVNALLLGDSALYLCASQPRVGTGVFTEAFFGQGTRLTVV.

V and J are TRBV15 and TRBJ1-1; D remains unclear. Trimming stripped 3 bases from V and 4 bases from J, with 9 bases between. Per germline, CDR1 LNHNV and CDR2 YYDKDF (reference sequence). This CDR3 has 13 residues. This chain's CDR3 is CATSRGAGTEAFF. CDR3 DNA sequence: TGTGCCACCAGCAGGGGAGCCGGCACTGAAGCTTTCTTT.

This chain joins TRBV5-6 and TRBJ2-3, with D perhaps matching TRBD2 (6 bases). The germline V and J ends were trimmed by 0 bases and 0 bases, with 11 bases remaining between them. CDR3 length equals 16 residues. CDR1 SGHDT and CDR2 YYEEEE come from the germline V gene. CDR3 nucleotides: TGTGCCAGCAGCTTGGCCACGGGAGAGAGCACAGATACGCAGTATTTT. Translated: CASSLATGESTDTQYF.

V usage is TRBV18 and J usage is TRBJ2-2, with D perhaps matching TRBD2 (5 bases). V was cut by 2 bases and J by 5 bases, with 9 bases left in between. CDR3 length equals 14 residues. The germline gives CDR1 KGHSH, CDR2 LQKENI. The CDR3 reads CASSPVGRTGELFF. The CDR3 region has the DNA TGTGCCAGCTCACCAGTGGGGAGAACCGGGGAGCTGTTTTTT.

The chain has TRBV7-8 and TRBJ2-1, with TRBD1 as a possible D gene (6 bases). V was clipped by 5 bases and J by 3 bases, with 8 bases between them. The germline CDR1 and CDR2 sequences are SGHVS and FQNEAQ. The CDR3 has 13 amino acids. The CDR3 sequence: CASSLDSYNEQFF. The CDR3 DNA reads TGTGCCAGCAGCCTGGACAGCTACAATGAGCAGTTCTTC. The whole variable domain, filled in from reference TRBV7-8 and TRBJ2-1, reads GAGVSQSPRYKVAKRGQDVALRCDPISGHVSLFWYQQALGQGPEFLTYFQNEAQLDKSGLPSDRFFAERPEGSVSTLKIQRTQQEDSAVYLCASSLDSYNEQFFGPGTRLTVL.

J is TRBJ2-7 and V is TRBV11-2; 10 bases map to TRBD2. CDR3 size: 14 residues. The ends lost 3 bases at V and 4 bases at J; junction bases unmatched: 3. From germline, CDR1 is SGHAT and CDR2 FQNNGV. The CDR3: CASSFSSGSYEQYF. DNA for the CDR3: TGTGCCAGCAGCTTTTCTAGCGGGAGTTACGAGCAGTACTTC. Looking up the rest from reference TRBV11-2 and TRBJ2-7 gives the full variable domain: EAGVAQSPRYKIIEKRQSVAFWCNPISGHATLYWYQQILGQGPKLLIQFQNNGVVDDSQLPKDRFSAERLKGVDSTLKIQPAKLEDSAVYLCASSFSSGSYEQYFGPGTRLTVT.

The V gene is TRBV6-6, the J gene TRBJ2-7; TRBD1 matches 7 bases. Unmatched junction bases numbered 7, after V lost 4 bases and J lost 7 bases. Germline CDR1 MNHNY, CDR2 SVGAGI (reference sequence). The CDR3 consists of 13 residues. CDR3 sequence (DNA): TGTGCCAGCAGTTTGGACAGGCTGGGGGAGCAGTACTTC. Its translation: CASSLDRLGEQYF.

The CDR3 sequence is CASSQDSGGATQYF. Here the CDR3 DNA reads TGTGCCAGCAGCCAAGATTCCGGGGGAGCGACCCAGTACTTC. This chain links TRBV4-2 with TRBJ2-5; D is possibly TRBD2 (6 bases). Germline CDR1 LGHNA, CDR2 YNFKEQ. The CDR3 consists of 14 residues. V lost 0 bases to trimming and J lost 7 bases, with 12 bases between them.

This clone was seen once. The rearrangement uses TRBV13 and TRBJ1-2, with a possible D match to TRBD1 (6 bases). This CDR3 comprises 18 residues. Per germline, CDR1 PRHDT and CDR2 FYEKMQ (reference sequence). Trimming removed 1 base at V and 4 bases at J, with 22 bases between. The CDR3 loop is CASSLEPPSLGQRYGYTF. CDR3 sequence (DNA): TGTGCCAGCAGCTTAGAACCTCCCAGCCTTGGACAGCGCTATGGCTACACCTTC.

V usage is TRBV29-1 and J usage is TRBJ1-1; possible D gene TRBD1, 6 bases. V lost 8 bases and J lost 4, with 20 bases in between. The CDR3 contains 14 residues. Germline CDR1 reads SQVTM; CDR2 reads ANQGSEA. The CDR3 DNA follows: TGCAGCATAAAGGACAGTGTTTTGCGCACTGAAGCTTTCTTT. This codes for CSIKDSVLRTEAFF.

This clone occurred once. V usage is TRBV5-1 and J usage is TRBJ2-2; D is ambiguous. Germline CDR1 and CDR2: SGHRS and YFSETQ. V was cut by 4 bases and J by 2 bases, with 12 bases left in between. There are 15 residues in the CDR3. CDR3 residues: CASSKTASNTGELFF. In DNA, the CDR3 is TGCGCCAGCAGCAAAACGGCTAGTAACACCGGGGAGCTGTTTTTT.

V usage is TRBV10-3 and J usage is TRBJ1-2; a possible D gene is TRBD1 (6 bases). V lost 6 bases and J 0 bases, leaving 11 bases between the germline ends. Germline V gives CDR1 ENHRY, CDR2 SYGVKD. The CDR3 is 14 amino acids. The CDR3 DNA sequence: TGTGCCATCAGACAACAGGGATCTAACTATGGCTACACCTTC. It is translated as CAIRQQGSNYGYTF.

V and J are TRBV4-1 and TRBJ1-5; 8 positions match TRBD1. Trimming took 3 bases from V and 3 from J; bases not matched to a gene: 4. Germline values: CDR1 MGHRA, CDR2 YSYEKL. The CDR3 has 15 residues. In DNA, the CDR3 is TGCGCCAGCAGCCACCCGGACAGGGACAATCAGCCCCAGCATTTT. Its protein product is CASSHPDRDNQPQHF.

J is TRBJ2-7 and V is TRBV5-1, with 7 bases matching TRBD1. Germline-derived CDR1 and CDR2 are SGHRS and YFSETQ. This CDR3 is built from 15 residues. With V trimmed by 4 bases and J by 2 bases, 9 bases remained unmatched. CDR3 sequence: CASSPQGLQAYEQYF. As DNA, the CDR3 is TGCGCCAGCAGCCCACAGGGGTTACAGGCCTACGAGCAGTACTTC.

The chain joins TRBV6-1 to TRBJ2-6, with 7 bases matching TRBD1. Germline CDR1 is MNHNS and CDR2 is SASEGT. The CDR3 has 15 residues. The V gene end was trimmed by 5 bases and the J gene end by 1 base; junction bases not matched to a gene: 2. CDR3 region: CASSHRGSGANVLTF. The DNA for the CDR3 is TGTGCCAGCAGTCACAGGGGTTCTGGGGCCAACGTCCTGACTTTC.

CDR3 amino acids: CASSLGQGTYGYTF. As DNA, the CDR3 is TGCGCCAGCAGCTTGGGACAGGGGACCTATGGCTACACCTTC. V is TRBV5-1 and J is TRBJ1-2; 8 bases line up with TRBD1. V gave up 0 bases and J gave up 4 bases; unmatched junction bases: 2. The CDR3 is 14 residues long. CDR1 is SGHRS and CDR2 is YFSETQ in the germline V gene.

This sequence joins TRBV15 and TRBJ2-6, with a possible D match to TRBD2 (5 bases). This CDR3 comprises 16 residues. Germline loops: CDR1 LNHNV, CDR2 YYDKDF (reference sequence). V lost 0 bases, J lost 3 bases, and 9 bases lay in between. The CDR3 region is CATSRDVGSGANVLTF. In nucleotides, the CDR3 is TGTGCCACCAGCAGAGACGTGGGGAGTGGGGCCAACGTCCTGACTTTC. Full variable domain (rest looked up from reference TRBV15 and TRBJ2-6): DAMVIQNPRYQVTQFGKPVTLSCSQTLNHNVMYWYQQKSSQAPKLLFHYYDKDFNNEADTPDNFQSRRPNTSFCFLDIRSPGLGDTAMYLCATSRDVGSGANVLTFGAGSRLTVL.

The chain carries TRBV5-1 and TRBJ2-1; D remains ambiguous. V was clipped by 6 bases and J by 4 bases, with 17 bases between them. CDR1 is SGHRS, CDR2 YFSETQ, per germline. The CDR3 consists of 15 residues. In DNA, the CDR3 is TGCGCCAGCACCCCAGGCATCGATCTTTACAATGAGCAGTTCTTC. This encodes CASTPGIDLYNEQFF.

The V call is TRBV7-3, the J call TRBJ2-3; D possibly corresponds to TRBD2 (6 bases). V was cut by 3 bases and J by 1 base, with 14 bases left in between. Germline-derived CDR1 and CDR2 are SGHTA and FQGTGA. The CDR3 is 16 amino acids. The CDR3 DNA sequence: TGTGCCAGCAGCTTGAGTACGGGAGCGGGCACAGATACGCAGTATTTT. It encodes CASSLSTGAGTDTQYF. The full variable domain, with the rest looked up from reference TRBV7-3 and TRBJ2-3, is GAGVSQTPSNKVTEKGKYVELRCDPISGHTALYWYRQSLGQGPEFLIYFQGTGAADDSGLPNDRFFAVRPEGSVSTLKIQRTERGDSAVYLCASSLSTGAGTDTQYFGPGTRLTVL.

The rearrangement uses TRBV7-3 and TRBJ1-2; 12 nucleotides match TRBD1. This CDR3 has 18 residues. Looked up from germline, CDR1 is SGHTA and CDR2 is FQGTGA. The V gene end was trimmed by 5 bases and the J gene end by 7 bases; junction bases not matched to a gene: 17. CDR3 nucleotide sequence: TGTGCCAGCAGCCTAAACTCCGGGACAGGGGGCGGCGTTGGTGGCTACACCTTC. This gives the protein CASSLNSGTGGGVGGYTF.